A single sample gave rise to the 8 T cell receptor beta chains below, sequenced in a study of molecular identifiers for immune sequencing clone quantification. One entry per CDR3 protein results from TCRdb running MiXCR on the PCR reads. The table includes roughly 93,000 distinct CDR3 sequences, roughly 25% detected once. The source material was naive CD8+ T cells from blood, with Jurkat cell RNA spiked in. Subset in this sample: FACS-sorted CD8+CD4-CCR7+CD45RA+ naive T cells. These receptors came from a human donor in good health. Some libraries in this study had Jurkat cell RNA spiked in.

This clonotype occurred a few times. CDR3 protein: CASSFYDSDIQHF. The DNA of the CDR3 is TGTGCCAGCAGTTTTTACGACTCGGATATCCAGCATTTT. This rearrangement joins TRBV27 to TRBJ1-5; no clear D gene. CDR3 size: 13 residues. Deletions cut 3 bases from V and 12 bases from J, with 15 bases between. Looked up from germline, CDR1 is MNHEY and CDR2 is SMNVEV (reference sequence).

With regard to this clonotype: One junction end does not reproduce the germline sequence, and a read error may be involved. The J gene is TRBJ2-3, the V gene TRBV24-1; the D gene is possibly TRBD2 (6 bases). Germline lookup yields CDR1 KGHDR and CDR2 SFDVKD. This CDR3 spans 15 amino acids. In nucleotides, the CDR3 is TGTGCCACCAGTGCACCGGGACTTCCCACGGATACGCGGTATTTT. It translates to CATSAPGLPTDTRYF.

This clonotype was counted ten times or more. This chain joins TRBV28 and TRBJ1-5; possible D gene TRBD1, 5 bases. Trimming took off 4 bases at V and 7 bases at J, with 11 bases between the two ends. The CDR3 covers 13 residues. Germline CDR1 is MDHEN and CDR2 is SYDVKM. CDR3 region: CASSSGTGQPQHF. The CDR3 DNA follows: TGTGCCAGCAGTTCCGGGACTGGGCAGCCCCAGCATTTT.

The chain joins TRBV29-1 to TRBJ2-7, with no clear D. Germline V gives CDR1 SQVTM, CDR2 ANQGSEA. This CDR3 contains 13 residues. Trimming pared 6 bases from V and 6 bases from J, leaving 18 bases between. CDR3 in amino acids: CSVMGSVRREQYF. In DNA, the CDR3 is TGCAGCGTGATGGGCAGCGTGAGGCGCGAGCAGTACTTC.

This clonotype was found many times. The chain couples TRBV7-9 to TRBJ2-3; the D is unclear. This CDR3 is 15 amino acids long. V shed 5 bases and J shed 0 bases, with 12 bases lying between them. The germline gives CDR1 SEHNR, CDR2 FQNEAQ (reference sequence). CDR3 protein: CASSPWSPSTDTQYF. CDR3 sequence (DNA): TGTGCCAGCAGCCCCTGGAGTCCTAGCACAGATACGCAGTATTTT.

The chain recombines TRBV7-2 with TRBJ1-2; tentative D call: TRBD1 (5 bases). Germline V gene data show CDR1 as SGHTA and CDR2 as FQGNSA. V was cut by 1 base and J by 8 bases, with 11 bases left in between. The CDR3 is 13 residues long. The CDR3, as DNA: TGTGCCAGCAGCTTAGGTTTAGGGGCCGGCTACACCTTC. It translates to CASSLGLGAGYTF.

The rearrangement links TRBV7-2 to TRBJ2-2; no reliable D call. This CDR3 has 12 amino acids. The V gene lost 3 bases and the J gene lost 4 bases, with 3 bases spanning the gap. Germline V gene lookup returns CDR1 SGHTA and CDR2 FQGNSA. In nucleotides, the CDR3 is TGTGCCAGCAGCTTTATCACCGGGGAGCTGTTTTTT. It encodes CASSFITGELFF.

To note about this clonotype: This may arise from a read error, as a much more abundant clone is one base away. The J gene is TRBJ2-7, the V gene TRBV28; maybe TRBD2 (7 bases). This CDR3 is built from 14 residues. V shed 5 bases and J shed 6 bases, with 17 bases lying between them. Per germline, CDR1 MDHEN and CDR2 SYDVKM. The CDR3 region is CASSLAERGCEQYF. The CDR3 bases are TGTGCCAGCAGTCTAGCGGAAAGGGGGTGCGAGCAGTACTTC.